Following are 8 T cell receptor beta chains from one sample sequenced in a study of spatial heterogeneity in lung cancer. The time point denotes: sample taken at primary tumor resection. Study-wide findings and caveats: Expanded alpha and beta TCR counts within tumors tracked tumor mutation counts.

The antigens for these receptors are not known. TCRdb ran MiXCR on the 5' RACE reads and lists one entry per CDR3 protein. The sample has 4,000 or so distinct CDR3 sequences; 8.5% to 9.5% are singletons. Sequencing was performed on lung tumor tissue, taken at surgery. The receptors were sampled from a male donor with early-stage non-small cell lung cancer.

This clonotype is labeled medium-sized. V gene TRBV18 combines with J gene TRBJ2-7; 8 bases match TRBD1. Germline V gene lookup returns CDR1 KGHSH and CDR2 LQKENI. V was clipped by 4 bases and J by 2 bases; unmatched bases: 4. CDR3 length: 14 amino acids. The CDR3 is CASSQTGATYEQYF. In DNA form, the CDR3 reads TGTGCCAGCTCACAGACAGGGGCGACCTACGAGCAGTACTTC.

There are many counts of this clonotype. The rearrangement joins TRBV6-1 to TRBJ2-3; weak D call: TRBD1 (5 bases). CDR1 and CDR2 (germline): MNHNS, SASEGT. CDR3 size: 13 residues. The germline V and J ends were trimmed by 6 bases and 2 bases, with 9 bases remaining between them. CDR3 residues: CASRLTATDTQYF. The CDR3 DNA reads TGTGCCAGCAGGCTGACAGCCACAGATACGCAGTATTTT.

At least ten counts were recorded for this clonotype. The rearrangement uses TRBV10-3 and TRBJ2-2, with 7 bases matching TRBD2. This CDR3 spans 17 amino acids. With 0 bases clipped from V and 4 bases from J, the junction kept 8 bases outside the gene matches. Germline values: CDR1 ENHRY, CDR2 SYGVKD. CDR3 in amino acids: CAISESVGGASTGELFF. The CDR3 DNA reads as TGTGCCATCAGTGAGTCAGTGGGAGGGGCGAGCACCGGGGAGCTGTTTTTT.

This clonotype was found a few times. J is TRBJ2-5 and V is TRBV5-6; TRBD1 agrees at 12 bases. Germline CDR1 reads SGHDT; CDR2 reads YYEEEE. With 5 bases clipped from V and 2 bases from J, the junction kept 7 bases outside the gene matches. There are 16 residues in the CDR3. This CDR3 is CASRPGQGARQETQYF. The CDR3, as DNA: TGTGCCAGCAGGCCGGGACAGGGGGCGAGGCAAGAGACCCAGTACTTC. Using reference TRBV5-6 and TRBJ2-5 for the parts outside the CDR3, the full variable domain is DAGVTQSPTHLIKTRGQQVTLRCSPKSGHDTVSWYQQALGQGPQFIFQYYEEEERQRGNFPDRFSGHQFPNYSSELNVNALLLGDSALYLCASRPGQGARQETQYFGPGTRLLVL.

This clonotype turned up a few times. CDR3 coding DNA: TGTGCCAGCAGGGCGGCAGGGTATAATTCACCCCTCCACTTT. Translation: CASRAAGYNSPLHF. The gene calls are TRBV6-6 and TRBJ1-6, with D possibly being TRBD1 (5 bases). V lost 6 bases, J lost 4 bases, and 10 bases lay in between. Looked up from germline, CDR1 is MNHNY and CDR2 is SVGAGI (reference sequence). This CDR3 region has 14 residues.

This clonotype was picked up many times. The genes are TRBV7-2 and TRBJ2-5; no definite D call. Germline CDR1 SGHTA, CDR2 FQGNSA. The CDR3 is 13 residues long. V lost 6 bases and J 1 base, leaving 9 bases between the germline ends. The CDR3 DNA reads TGTGCCAGCAGTCGCCAGACCCAAGAGACCCAGTACTTC. Translated, it gives CASSRQTQETQYF.

This clonotype is medium-sized in the sample. The CDR3 region has the DNA TGTGCCAGCAGTGAAGAGAGTCGGGTTTTTCTCTATGGCTACACCTTC. It translates to CASSEESRVFLYGYTF. V usage is TRBV2 and J usage is TRBJ1-2; D call uncertain. The CDR3 is 16 residues long. The V gene lost 1 base and the J gene lost 4 bases, with 16 bases spanning the gap. Germline CDR1 reads SNHLY; CDR2 reads FYNNEI. The full variable domain, rest sourced from reference TRBV2 and TRBJ1-2, is EPEVTQTPSHQVTQMGQEVILRCVPISNHLYFYWYRQILGQKVEFLVSFYNNEISEKSEIFDDQFSVERPDGSNFTLKIRSTKLEDSAMYFCASSEESRVFLYGYTFGSGTRLTVV.

Judged by abundance, this clonotype is medium-sized. The chain carries TRBV14 and TRBJ2-5, with 8 bases fitting TRBD2. The V gene's germline CDR1 is SGHDN and CDR2 FVKESK. This CDR3 has 17 amino acids. With V trimmed by 3 bases and J by 1 base, 10 bases remained unmatched. The CDR3 sequence: CASSHERAGASQETQYF. The CDR3, as DNA: TGTGCCAGCAGCCATGAAAGAGCGGGGGCCAGCCAAGAGACCCAGTACTTC.